This entry concerns a single T cell receptor beta chain. This clonotype was counted many times. Its antigen remains unidentified. No clone much larger than this one lies a single base away; base qualities are absent. The donors were under 40 Caucasian individuals from Russia, aged roughly 6 to 100 years, who were systemically healthy. Each donor gave approximately 9.3 milliliters of peripheral blood, collected into EDTA-treated Vacutainer tubes. Ficoll-Paque density-gradient centrifugation was used to isolate PBMCs, with at least 7 million per sample. Total RNA, at least 6 micrograms per sample, was extracted from PBMCs with Trizol reagent. Naive CD45RAhigh/CD27high T cell percentages were measured by flow cytometry on a PBMC aliquot from every donor. These data come from a study of blood T cells in healthy people across ages (dated by TCRdb to the mid-2010s). Regarding the complete study: Template switching captured roughly one uniquely barcoded TCR beta cDNA molecule per two T cells in model experiments. The donors were split into four age groups: young (average 16 years), middle-aged (39), aged (approximately 60) and long-lived (approximately 80). To track age-related changes in TCR beta repertoire diversity, the study relied on deep sequencing normalized with unique cDNA molecular identifiers. Using the same blood draw, the study looked at two additional independent replicas of 1 million unique cDNA reads for two donors, one aged 18 to 30 and the other aged 80 or older.

Here is what the overall study found, with its caveats: Donor CMV infection status was unknown, potentially confounding age-related changes in expanded clonotypes. Compared with the aged group, the long-lived group had more naive CD4+ T cells, fewer expanded clones and increased TCR diversity, suggesting age selection. Observed TCR beta diversity correlated strongly with the percentage of naive T cells measured by flow cytometry. Estimates of total diversity from one million sequenced T cells were regarded as lower bounds and underestimates. As age increased, observed TCR beta diversity per million T cells dropped in a roughly linear way, and a significant reduction was already evident by age about 36. Since profiling was done on bulk unsorted PBMCs, naive and antigen-experienced compartments could not be conclusively compared.

Library construction relied on 5' RACE. TCRdb records Illumina HiSeq 2500 as the sequencer. A second roughly 6 to 12 cycle PCR used a sample-barcoded 5' primer and a J-beta primer mix. A template-switch 5' adaptor carrying 12 random nucleotides introduced a unique molecular identifier onto each TCR beta cDNA molecule. Each sample yielded at least 3 million CDR3-containing paired-end reads. First-strand cDNA was synthesized from all RNA with the Mint cDNA synthesis kit, primed by a TRBC-specific oligonucleotide. Following uracil-DNA glycosylase treatment, all cDNA underwent a first 18-cycle PCR with the universal primers M1SS and BC2_uni_R. Per the original workflow: Normalization of each sample was performed by random selection of 1 million high-quality reads, each carrying a distinct molecular identifier. Instead of being binned into consensus sequences, reads that shared molecular identifiers were thrown out. MiTCR, set to a Q25 quality threshold and the strictest error-elimination algorithm, was used for CDR3 identification, clonotype clustering and error correction. A nonparametric unseen species model using Euler transformation provided a lower-bound estimate of total TCR beta diversity. In TCRdb, the public reads were trimmed at Q25 with fastp and aligned with MiXCR, with productive beta chains retained. Duplicate CDR3 protein sequences are folded into a single record with the most common DNA and genes. The V and J calls follow TCRdb's processing rather than the paper's. This sample holds about 570,000 distinct CDR3 sequences; around 27% were observed only once. Of the sample, approximately 3.7% is held by the ten largest clones.

V and J are truncated by 5 bases and 2 bases respectively, leaving an intervening sequence of 15 bases. The germline V gene gives CDR1 as LGHNT and CDR2 as FRNRAP. From its cysteine to its phenylalanine, the CDR3 spans 15 amino acids. Only CDR3 DNA remains: 45 bases, in frame from the first base. This sample also belongs to another study, concerning T cells of mothers and their children. According to the second study: Nine systemically healthy Caucasian individuals, comprising three mothers and their six children, were included as donors. cDNA synthesis used all of the extracted RNA, with around 1.4 ug of RNA in each 15 ul reaction. In the second PCR, the M1S primer added sample barcodes and 2-4 random nucleotides. Over 8 million TCR beta CDR3 reads were obtained for each mother, and 2.7 million or so reads were obtained for each child. In both related and unrelated pairs, thymic selection shapes the output of TCR recombination in a similar way, with inherited differences having only a minor effect. Normalized repertoire overlap was always found to be slightly, but never significantly, higher in related mother-child pairs than in unrelated mother-child pairs. Persistent microchimeric T cell clones were not detected, at a sensitivity of around 100 clones per million clonotypes. Deep NGS was used in the study to compare the TCR beta repertoires of mothers and children and to look for features that separate related mother-child pairs from unrelated individuals. The mean age was roughly 44 +/- 4 years for the mothers and around 10 +/- 4 years for the children. Libraries were sequenced on Illumina HiSeq 2000 with 100+100 nt paired-end reads after adapter ligation with NEBNext reagents. To avoid cross-contamination, the mother libraries and the child libraries were prepared a month apart and sequenced in separate runs. For each donor, between about 500,000 and 2,200,000 distinct TCR beta clonotypes were identified. Naive TCR beta clonotypes were estimated from low-frequency clonotypes matched to each donor's FACS-determined naive share, without sorting.

Recombination joined TRBV12-5 with TRBJ1-1; perhaps TRBD1 is the D gene, with 6 bases matching. The source of this sequence is a boy aged 2 to 10 in good health. Sequencing input: blood. Read as DNA, the sequence is TGTGCTAGTGGTCTCCACAGGGACCTTAACACTGAAGCTTTCTTT. It codes for CASGLHRDLNTEAFF.